This paragraph covers one TCR beta chain sequence. The antigen is unknown. The source of the sample is a study of cytomegalovirus exposure and HLA in healthy donors. CDR1 is GTSNPN, CDR2 SVGIG, per germline (reference sequence). Trimming removed 2 bases from V and 4 bases from J; junction bases left unmatched: 13. The CDR3 runs 16 residues. Points from the study as a whole: Analysis was carried out at a later point, and it linked a missense DCLRE1C variant to TCR beta V- and J-gene trimming.

In the PCR, 60 Vbeta and 13 Jbeta primers were used. The repertoire was sequenced with immunoSEQ multiplex PCR; TCRdb's copy has only in-frame clones and lacks some. The sample consists of around 120,000 clones, around 63% of them appearing once. Material for sequencing was PBMCs. This rearrangement joins TRBV30 to TRBJ1-1; 7 bases line up with TRBD1. The sequence was collected from a man aged 35-49 years in good health and CMV-seropositive. The CDR3 region is CAWSPTTGKASTEAFF. CDR3 bases: TGTGCCTGGAGTCCCACGACAGGGAAAGCCAGCACTGAAGCTTTCTTT.